This T cell receptor beta chain was recorded in a study of T cells in narcolepsy. For the study at large: Enrolled donors included narcolepsy type 1 or type 2 patients and healthy controls.

Measured with immunoSEQ multiplex PCR; TCRdb has only the in-frame clones, and not every one. The sample consists of over 1,500 clones, around 25% of them appearing once. This clone appeared a few times. What it binds is not known. One junction end does not reproduce the germline sequence, and a read error may be involved. Study results and limitations: Comparing one patient's CSF and blood CD4+ clonotypes highlighted HCRT- and TRIB2-specific autoreactive clonotypes. Healthy controls reportedly lacked the autoreactive clonotypes serially found in patients' blood.

The germline V gene has CDR1 MNHNS and CDR2 SASEGT. The CDR3 is 13 amino acids. The TCR was taken from a human donor with narcolepsy. The chain is built from TRBV6-1 and TRBJ2-5; D remains unclear. The sample consisted of cultured CD4+ T cells from cerebrospinal fluid. The CDR3 DNA reads as TGTGCGAGCAGCTTCTCGAGGAGTGATACCCAGTACTTC. Translated, it gives CASSFSRSDTQYF.